This T cell receptor (beta chain) was sequenced during a study of OX40 agonist ivuxolimab in advanced cancers. Study results and caveats: Part of the nonresponder group also had normalized T-cell clonal expansion that was low.

About this clone itself: Its antigen is not identified.

This CDR3 is 12 amino acids long. Between the trimmed V and J ends, which lost 8 bases and 0 bases, there was a span of 8 bases. The germline V gene has CDR1 SEHNR and CDR2 FQNEAQ (reference sequence). Sequencing was performed with immunoSEQ multiplex PCR; in TCRdb, only in-frame clones are kept and a portion is missing. The sample has 60,000 to 85,000 clones, nearly 95% seen once. It was autoimmune disease history or systemic immunosuppression that excluded patients. This receptor was taken from an adult with an advanced solid tumor such as melanoma, head and neck, liver or kidney cancer. V usage is TRBV7-9 and J usage is TRBJ2-7; D gene unclear. Sequenced material: CD4+ or CD8+ T cells sorted from blood, taken in a trial of the OX40 agonist ivuxolimab. CDR3 sequence: CASGPPSYEQYF. The CDR3 DNA reads TGTGCCAGCGGACCCCCCTCCTACGAGCAGTACTTC.